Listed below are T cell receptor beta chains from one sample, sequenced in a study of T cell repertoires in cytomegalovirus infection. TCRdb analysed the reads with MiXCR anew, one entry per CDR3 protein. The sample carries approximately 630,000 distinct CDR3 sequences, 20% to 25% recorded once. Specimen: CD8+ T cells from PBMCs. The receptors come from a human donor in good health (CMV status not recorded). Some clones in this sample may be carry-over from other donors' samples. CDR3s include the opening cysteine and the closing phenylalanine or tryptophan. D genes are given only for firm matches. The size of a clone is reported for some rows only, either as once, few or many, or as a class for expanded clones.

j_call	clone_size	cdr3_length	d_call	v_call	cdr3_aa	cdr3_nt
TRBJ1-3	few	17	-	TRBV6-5	CASSYSGRSSSGNTIYF	TGTGCCAGCAGTTACTCGGGCCGTTCAAGCTCTGGAAACACCATATATTTT
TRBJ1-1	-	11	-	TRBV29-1	CSGGTNTEAFF	TGCAGCGGGGGAACGAACACTGAAGCTTTCTTT
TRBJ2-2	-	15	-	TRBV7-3	CASSLGEPNTGELFF	TGTGCCAGCAGCTTAGGCGAACCGAACACCGGGGAGCTGTTTTTT
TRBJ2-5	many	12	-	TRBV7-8	CASSLRWETQYF	TGTGCCAGCAGCCTTCGATGGGAGACCCAGTACTTC
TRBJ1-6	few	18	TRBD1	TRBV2	CATLLGPRDRGQGSPLHF	TGTGCCACCCTCCTAGGGCCCAGGGACAGGGGGCAGGGTTCACCCCTCCACTTT
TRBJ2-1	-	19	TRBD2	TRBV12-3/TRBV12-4	CASSFVTSGDTSSYNEQFF	TGTGCCAGCAGTTTTGTTACTAGCGGGGACACTAGCTCCTACAATGAGCAGTTCTTC
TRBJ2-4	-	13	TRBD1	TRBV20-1	CSARPGTDRVQYF	TGCAGTGCTAGACCCGGGACAGACAGGGTTCAGTACTTC
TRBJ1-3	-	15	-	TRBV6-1	CASSESGFSGNTIYF	TGTGCCAGCAGTGAAAGCGGGTTCTCTGGAAACACCATATATTTT
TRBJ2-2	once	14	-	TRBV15	CATFRGGHTGELFF	TGTGCGACCTTCCGAGGGGGGCACACCGGGGAGCTGTTTTTT
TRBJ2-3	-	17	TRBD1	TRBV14	CASSQVDRGDNTDTQYF	TGTGCCAGCAGCCAAGTCGACAGGGGGGATAACACAGATACGCAGTATTTT
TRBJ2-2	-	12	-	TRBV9	CASTGESGELFF	TGTGCCAGCACCGGGGAATCCGGGGAGCTGTTTTTT
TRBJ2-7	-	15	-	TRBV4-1	CASSQEGGGSYEQYF	TGCGCCAGCAGCCAAGAAGGGGGGGGATCCTACGAGCAGTACTTC
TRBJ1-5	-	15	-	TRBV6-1	CASSYGGHGNQPQHF	TGTGCCAGCAGTTACGGGGGGCACGGCAATCAGCCCCAGCATTTT
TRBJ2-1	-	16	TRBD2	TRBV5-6	CASSKIAGATYNEQFF	TGTGCCAGCAGCAAGATAGCGGGGGCAACCTACAATGAGCAGTTCTTC
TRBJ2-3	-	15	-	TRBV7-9	CASSPTHLVPDTQYF	TGTGCCAGCAGCCCGACCCATTTAGTGCCAGATACGCAGTATTTT
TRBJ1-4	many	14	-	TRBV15	CATSSFGHEEKLFF	TGTGCCACCAGCTCTTTCGGGCATGAAGAAAAACTGTTTTTT
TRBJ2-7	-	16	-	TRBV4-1	CASSQESQGHGYEQYF	TGCGCCAGCAGCCAGGAATCACAGGGTCATGGGTACGAGCAGTACTTC
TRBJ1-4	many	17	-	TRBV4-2	CASSQVPAFQNNEKLFF	TGTGCCAGCAGCCAAGTTCCCGCCTTCCAAAATAATGAAAAACTGTTTTTT
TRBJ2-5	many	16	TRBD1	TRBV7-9	CASSSTHTGGQETQYF	TGTGCCAGCAGCTCGACTCACACAGGGGGTCAAGAGACCCAGTACTTC
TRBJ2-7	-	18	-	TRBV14	CASSQDLAMGRGPYEQCF	TGTGCCAGCAGCCAAGATCTGGCCATGGGTAGAGGCCCCTACGAGCAGTGCTTC
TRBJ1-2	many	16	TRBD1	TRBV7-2	CASSLAGTVWDYGYTF	TGTGCCAGCAGCTTAGCAGGGACAGTATGGGACTATGGCTACACCTTC
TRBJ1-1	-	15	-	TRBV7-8	CASSPPGAMNTEAFF	TGTGCCAGCAGCCCACCAGGGGCAATGAACACTGAAGCTTTCTTT
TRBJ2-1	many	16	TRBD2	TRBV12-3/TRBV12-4	CASSRSGESSYNEQFF	TGTGCCAGCAGCCGTAGCGGGGAGAGCTCCTACAATGAGCAGTTCTTC
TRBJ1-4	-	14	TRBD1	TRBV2	CASSTGDLREKLFF	TGTGCCAGCAGTACAGGGGATCTAAGAGAAAAACTGTTTTTT
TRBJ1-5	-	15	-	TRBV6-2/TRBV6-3	CASSYGVLVNQPQHF	TGTGCCAGCAGTTACGGAGTCCTGGTCAATCAGCCCCAGCATTTT
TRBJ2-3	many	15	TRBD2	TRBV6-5	CASSTGTSGGATQYF	TGTGCCAGCAGCACCGGGACTAGCGGGGGGGCTACGCAGTATTTT
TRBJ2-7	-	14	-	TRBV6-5	CASSYSPGHYEQYF	TGTGCCAGCAGTTACTCGCCAGGGCACTACGAGCAGTACTTC
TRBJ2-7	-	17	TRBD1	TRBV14	CASSQDKRRGRLYEQYF	TGTGCCAGCAGCCAAGATAAAAGAAGGGGGCGACTCTACGAGCAGTACTTC
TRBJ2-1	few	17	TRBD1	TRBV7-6	CASSRTRLPLQGNEQFF	TGTGCCAGCAGCCGAACGCGACTACCCTTACAGGGGAATGAGCAGTTCTTC
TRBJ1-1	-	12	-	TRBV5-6	CASSLASSTAFF	TGTGCCAGCAGCTTGGCCTCATCCACGGCTTTCTTT
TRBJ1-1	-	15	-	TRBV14	CASSQGYAFGTEAFF	TGTGCCAGCAGCCAAGGTTATGCCTTCGGTACTGAAGCTTTCTTT
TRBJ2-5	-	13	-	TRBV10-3	CAANRDTEETQYF	TGTGCCGCCAACCGGGACACCGAAGAGACCCAGTACTTC
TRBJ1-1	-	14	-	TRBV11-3	CASSLGGPDTKAFF	TGTGCCAGCAGCCTAGGAGGTCCGGACACTAAAGCTTTCTTT
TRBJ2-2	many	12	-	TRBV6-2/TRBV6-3	CASDRSTGELFF	TGTGCCAGCGACAGATCTACCGGGGAGCTGTTTTTT
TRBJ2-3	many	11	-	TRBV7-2	CASSPWDTQYF	TGTGCCAGCAGCCCCTGGGATACGCAGTATTTT
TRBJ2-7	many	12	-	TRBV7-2	CASSADYYEQYF	TGTGCCAGCAGCGCGGATTACTACGAGCAGTACTTC
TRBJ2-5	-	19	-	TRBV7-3	CVSSLPTRWALLNQETQYF	TGTGTCAGCAGCCTCCCGACCCGATGGGCTTTGCTAAATCAAGAGACCCAGTACTTC
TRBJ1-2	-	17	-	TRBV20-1	CSARDTGTLTGNYGYTF	TGCAGTGCTAGAGATACCGGGACTCTCACGGGAAACTATGGCTACACCTTC
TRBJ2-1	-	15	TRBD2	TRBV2	CASSDAGESYNEQFF	TGTGCCAGCAGTGACGCGGGGGAGTCCTACAATGAGCAGTTCTTC
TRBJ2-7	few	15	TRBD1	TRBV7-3	CASSPPGRGNYEQYF	TGTGCCAGCAGCCCCCCGGGCAGGGGGAACTACGAGCAGTACTTC
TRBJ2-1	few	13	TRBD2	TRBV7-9	CASSPWVAGVLFF	TGTGCCAGCAGCCCCTGGGTAGCGGGGGTTTTGTTCTTC